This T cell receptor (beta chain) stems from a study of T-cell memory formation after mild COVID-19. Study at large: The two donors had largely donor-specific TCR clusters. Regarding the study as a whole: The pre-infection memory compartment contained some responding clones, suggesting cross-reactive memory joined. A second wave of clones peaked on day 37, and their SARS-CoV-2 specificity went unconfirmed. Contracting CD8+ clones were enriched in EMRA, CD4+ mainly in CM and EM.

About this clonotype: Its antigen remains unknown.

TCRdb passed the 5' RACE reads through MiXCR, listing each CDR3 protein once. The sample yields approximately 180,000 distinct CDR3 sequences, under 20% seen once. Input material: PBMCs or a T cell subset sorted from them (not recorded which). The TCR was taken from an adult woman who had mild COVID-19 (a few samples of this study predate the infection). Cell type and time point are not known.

CDR3 amino acids: CASSAFYVDGYTF. CDR3 DNA: TGTGCCAGCAGTGCCTTTTATGTCGATGGCTACACCTTC. This chain links TRBV12-3 or TRBV12-4 with TRBJ1-2; D unclear. This CDR3 has 13 residues. V was trimmed by 5 bases and J by 6 bases, leaving 13 bases between them.